What follows describes a single T cell receptor beta chain. Its target is unknown. This entry comes from a study of STAT5B mutations in CD4+ large granular lymphocyte leukemia. General observations from the study: Top patient clones used TRBV06 genes more often: 8/27 versus 2/35 in controls.

Generated by immunoSEQ multiplex PCR, the TCRdb table keeps only in-frame clones and is missing some. In the table there are some 21,000 clones, around 75% of which are singletons. The CDR3 has 13 residues. Trimming cost V 3 bases and J 7 bases, with 12 bases left between them. Per germline, CDR1 KGHSH and CDR2 LQKENI. Material for sequencing was CD4+ T cells from blood buffy coats. The sequence derives from a human donor in good health. The genes are TRBV18 and TRBJ1-1, with no clear D. The chain's CDR3 is CASSPARFSEAFF. CDR3 DNA sequence: TGTGCCAGCTCACCTGCACGGTTCAGTGAAGCTTTCTTT.